This entry lists 23 T cell receptor beta chains sequenced from one sample in a study of blood T cell repertoires in COVID-19. The repertoire was sequenced with immunoSEQ multiplex PCR; TCRdb's copy has only in-frame clones and lacks some. The data show 200,000 to 300,000 clones, 65% to 85% seen once. Sequencing input: peripheral blood. The receptors here all came from a woman at least 80 years old with acute or convalescent COVID-19.

The rearrangement uses TRBV3-1 (or the pseudogene TRBV3-2) and TRBJ1-1; D possibly corresponds to TRBD1 (6 bases). The germline V gene encodes CDR1 LGHDT and CDR2 YNNKEL (reference sequence). This CDR3 region has 14 residues. V was clipped by 2 bases and J by 4 bases, with 11 bases between them. CDR3 DNA: TGTGCCAGCAGCCAACAGGGCAGGGGCACTGAAGCTTTCTTT. It codes for CASSQQGRGTEAFF.

The chain joins TRBV7-2 to TRBJ1-1; 7 bases are a match to TRBD1. This CDR3 spans 12 amino acids. J gave up 6 bases and V 7 bases, and 5 bases lay outside the gene matches. Germline loops: CDR1 SGHTA, CDR2 FQGNSA. The CDR3 protein is CASITGESEAFF. The CDR3 region has the DNA TGTGCCAGCATCACAGGGGAGTCTGAAGCTTTCTTT. The entire variable domain, with the rest obtained from reference TRBV7-2 and TRBJ1-1, is as follows: GAGVSQSPSNKVTEKGKDVELRCDPISGHTALYWYRQSLGQGLEFLIYFQGNSAPDKSGLPSDRFSAERTGGSVSTLTIQRTQQEDSAVYLCASITGESEAFFGQGTRLTVV.

The gene calls are TRBV6-6 and TRBJ2-3; 12 bases are shared with TRBD2. With V trimmed by 7 bases and J by 5 bases, 10 bases remained unmatched. Per germline, CDR1 MNHNY and CDR2 SVGAGI (reference sequence). CDR3 length equals 16 residues. The chain's CDR3 is CASTSTSGGGRDTQYF. CDR3 bases: TGTGCCAGCACCTCGACTAGCGGGGGTGGCCGAGATACGCAGTATTTT.

CDR3 coding DNA: TGCGCCAGCAGCCCGCTGGGACTGAGGAATTCACCCCTCCACTTT. Protein sequence: CASSPLGLRNSPLHF. The chain is built from TRBV4-1 and TRBJ1-6, with D tentatively TRBD1 (5 bases). The CDR3 consists of 15 residues. CDR1 and CDR2 (germline): MGHRA, YSYEKL. The V gene lost 4 bases and the J gene lost 7 bases, with 14 bases spanning the gap.

V gene TRBV7-9 combines with J gene TRBJ2-3, with D tentatively TRBD1 (5 bases). Germline-derived CDR1 and CDR2 are SEHNR and FQNEAQ (reference sequence). Between the trimmed V and J ends, which lost 1 base and 0 bases, there was a span of 14 bases. The CDR3 is 17 residues long. The CDR3 region has the DNA TGTGCCAGCAGCTTAGGGGTAACAGGCGCTAGCACAGATACGCAGTATTTT. Residues: CASSLGVTGASTDTQYF.

The V gene is TRBV7-2, the J gene TRBJ2-1; D not certain. CDR1 SGHTA and CDR2 FQGNSA come from the germline V gene. The CDR3 contains 13 residues. The V end lost 5 bases, the J end lost 7 bases, and 12 bases lay between the germline ends. The CDR3 loop reads CASSPPVRNEQFF. The DNA for the CDR3 is TGTGCCAGCAGCCCGCCAGTGAGGAATGAGCAGTTCTTC. The complete variable domain, with remaining parts taken from reference TRBV7-2 and TRBJ2-1, reads GAGVSQSPSNKVTEKGKDVELRCDPISGHTALYWYRQSLGQGLEFLIYFQGNSAPDKSGLPSDRFSAERTGGSVSTLTIQRTQQEDSAVYLCASSPPVRNEQFFGPGTRLTVL.

The chain combines TRBV6-6 with TRBJ1-4; D remains ambiguous. CDR1 is MNHNY, CDR2 SVGAGI, per germline (reference sequence). V lost 2 bases to trimming and J lost 7 bases, with 8 bases between them. This CDR3 is built from 13 residues. CDR3 loop: CASSYRGSEKLFF. The CDR3 DNA reads TGTGCCAGCAGTTACCGGGGTAGTGAAAAACTGTTTTTT.

The genes are TRBV19 and TRBJ2-2; 7 bases are shared with TRBD1. Per germline, CDR1 LNHDA and CDR2 SQIVND (reference sequence). The length of the CDR3 is 13 residues. The V segment lost 11 bases and the J segment 6 bases; nucleotides outside the gene matches: 9. CDR3 bases: TGTGCCGCCCGGGAAGGGGGCGCCGGGGAGCTGTTTTTT. Protein: CAAREGGAGELFF.

The chain joins TRBV2 to TRBJ2-4, with 9 bases that match TRBD2. The CDR3 is 15 residues long. Unmatched junction bases numbered 9, after V lost 3 bases and J lost 9 bases. CDR1 is SNHLY, CDR2 FYNNEI, per germline. This CDR3 is CASSEWASGVGIQYF. CDR3 DNA: TGTGCCAGCAGTGAGTGGGCTAGCGGGGTCGGCATTCAGTACTTC.

This clone has just one count. Other DNA sequences in this sample translate to the same CDR3. This chain links TRBV5-1 with TRBJ1-6; 9 positions agree with TRBD1. The CDR3 has 15 residues. Per the germline V gene, CDR1 is SGHRS and CDR2 is YFSETQ. With 2 bases clipped from V and 7 bases from J, the junction kept 4 bases outside the gene matches. CDR3 nucleotide sequence: TGCGCCAGCAGCTTAGGACAGGGGACAAATTCACCCCTCCACTTT. It translates to CASSLGQGTNSPLHF.

This chain links TRBV6-4 with TRBJ2-2, with TRBD2 matching over 8 bases. Germline V lookup: CDR1 MRHNA, CDR2 SNTAGT. V shed 5 bases and J 3 bases; nucleotides not matched to a gene: 5. The CDR3 loop spans 15 amino acids. In DNA form, the CDR3 reads TGTGCCAGCAGTCCAGCGGGGGCGTACACCGGGGAGCTGTTTTTT. It translates to CASSPAGAYTGELFF.

This chain uses TRBV19 with TRBJ1-1; D not certain. Trimming removed 2 bases at V and 6 bases at J, with 16 bases between. The CDR3 is 15 amino acids. Germline loops: CDR1 LNHDA, CDR2 SQIVND (reference sequence). The CDR3 sequence is CASSITPDGGSEAFF. CDR3 coding DNA: TGTGCCAGTAGTATAACCCCCGATGGCGGGTCTGAAGCTTTCTTT.

The V gene is TRBV29-1, the J gene TRBJ2-3; 10 bases agree with TRBD2. The J segment lost 6 bases and the V segment lost 4 bases, leaving 10 bases of the junction unmatched. Germline V gives CDR1 SQVTM, CDR2 ANQGSEA. The CDR3 extends over 15 amino acids. The CDR3 DNA is TGCAGCGTTGGGACTAGCGGAGTTCTTTTGGATACGCAGTATTTT. It translates to CSVGTSGVLLDTQYF.

This chain links TRBV6-5 with TRBJ1-3; 8 bases are a match to TRBD1. The CDR3 extends over 14 amino acids. Trimming took 7 bases from V and 4 from J; bases not matched to a gene: 6. Germline assignment: CDR1 MNHEY and CDR2 SVGAGI. The CDR3 nucleotides are TGTGCCAGCACCCTGGACAGGGACGGAAACACCATATATTTT. It yields the protein CASTLDRDGNTIYF.

The V call is TRBV6-2 or TRBV6-3, the J call TRBJ2-1; D unresolved. This CDR3 spans 11 amino acids. Germline CDR1 reads MNHEY; CDR2 reads SVGEGT. V lost 4 bases and J lost 10, with 8 bases in between. The CDR3 sequence is CASSFPEEQFF. The CDR3 DNA is TGTGCCAGCAGTTTCCCTGAGGAGCAGTTCTTC.

The chain is built from TRBV19 and TRBJ2-7; 11 nucleotides match TRBD1. Germline V CDR1 and CDR2: LNHDA, SQIVND (reference sequence). V lost 1 base to trimming and J lost 3 bases; unmatched junction nucleotides: 2. The CDR3 has 15 residues. CDR3 in DNA: TGTGCCAGTAGTATAGGGGACAGGGGGGTCTACGAGCAGTACTTC. Translation: CASSIGDRGVYEQYF.

The V and J genes are TRBV7-8 and TRBJ2-7; 9 nucleotides agree with TRBD1. V trimming: 5 bases; J trimming: 2 bases; junction bases outside the gene matches: 7. The germline gives CDR1 SGHVS, CDR2 FQNEAQ. The CDR3 consists of 15 residues. The CDR3 here is CASSPRQGGTYEQYF. The CDR3 nucleotides read TGTGCCAGCAGCCCGCGACAGGGGGGTACCTACGAGCAGTACTTC.

The gene calls are TRBV19 and TRBJ2-7; TRBD1 aligns across 9 bases. From germline, CDR1 is LNHDA and CDR2 SQIVND (reference sequence). CDR3 size: 22 residues. J lost 1 base, V lost 4 bases, and 26 bases had no gene match. The CDR3: CASSKNRFTGQGISSTSYEQYF. CDR3 DNA sequence: TGTGCCAGTAGTAAGAACCGGTTTACGGGACAGGGCATCTCCTCCACTTCCTACGAGCAGTACTTC.

V gene TRBV3-1 (or the pseudogene TRBV3-2) combines with J gene TRBJ2-7; D is unresolved. CDR3 length: 17 amino acids. Trimming pared 0 bases from V and 1 base from J, leaving 16 bases between. The germline V gene has CDR1 LGHDT and CDR2 YNNKEL (reference sequence). The CDR3 is CASSQDRGGPISYEQYF. CDR3 sequence (DNA): TGTGCCAGCAGCCAAGATCGCGGCGGCCCGATTTCCTACGAGCAGTACTTC.

The V gene is TRBV10-3, the J gene TRBJ1-1; D is undetermined. With 7 bases removed from V and 7 bases from J, the gap between germline ends came to 16 bases. The CDR3 has 13 residues. Germline CDR1 is ENHRY and CDR2 is SYGVKD. DNA for the CDR3: TGTGCCATCACGAGCGACCCGAGCAATGAAGCTTTCTTT. As protein: CAITSDPSNEAFF.

The genes are TRBV5-1 and TRBJ2-5, with TRBD2 matching over 8 bases. V lost 3 bases and J lost 2; bases outside the gene matches: 6. The V gene's germline CDR1 is SGHRS and CDR2 YFSETQ. This CDR3 region has 15 residues. The CDR3: CASSYLTSGQETQYF. The DNA of the CDR3 is TGCGCCAGCAGCTATCTTACTAGCGGACAAGAGACCCAGTACTTC.

The chain combines TRBV19 with TRBJ1-2, with D uncertain. This CDR3 region has 15 residues. The ends were cut back, 5 bases at V and 8 bases at J, with 21 bases in the middle. The V gene's germline CDR1 is LNHDA and CDR2 SQIVND (reference sequence). CDR3 DNA: TGTGCCAGTAGTTCACAGCCGGTGGTACAGTCGGGCTACACCTTC. Amino acids: CASSSQPVVQSGYTF.

The genes are TRBV15 and TRBJ2-7; 8 bases agree with TRBD1. Losses at the gene ends were 5 bases for V and 5 bases for J; bases not matched to a gene: 11. The CDR3 is made up of 15 amino acids. Looked up from germline, CDR1 is LNHNV and CDR2 is YYDKDF (reference sequence). In DNA form, the CDR3 reads TGTGCCACCAGCCGCGGACAGGGAGGATTTGACGAGCAGTACTTC. Protein sequence: CATSRGQGGFDEQYF.